Here is one T cell receptor beta chain with its context. The entry originates in a study of cytomegalovirus exposure and HLA in healthy donors. Both 60 Vbeta primers and 13 Jbeta primers went into the PCR. The protocol was immunoSEQ multiplex PCR, while the TCRdb copy is restricted to in-frame clones and leaves out a portion. The sample consists of some 130,000 clones, less than 10% of them appearing once. Trimming cost V 4 bases and J 4 bases; bases outside gene matches: 5. Germline lookup yields CDR1 MNHNS and CDR2 SASEGT. The CDR3 covers 16 residues. This chain connects TRBV6-1 to TRBJ2-2; 11 bases fit TRBD1. Sequenced sample: PBMCs. The clonotype comes from a man aged 50 to 59 in good health and CMV-seronegative. CDR3 region: CASSVGQGASTGELFF. The CDR3 nucleotides are TGTGCCAGCAGTGTCGGACAGGGGGCAAGCACCGGGGAGCTGTTTTTT.